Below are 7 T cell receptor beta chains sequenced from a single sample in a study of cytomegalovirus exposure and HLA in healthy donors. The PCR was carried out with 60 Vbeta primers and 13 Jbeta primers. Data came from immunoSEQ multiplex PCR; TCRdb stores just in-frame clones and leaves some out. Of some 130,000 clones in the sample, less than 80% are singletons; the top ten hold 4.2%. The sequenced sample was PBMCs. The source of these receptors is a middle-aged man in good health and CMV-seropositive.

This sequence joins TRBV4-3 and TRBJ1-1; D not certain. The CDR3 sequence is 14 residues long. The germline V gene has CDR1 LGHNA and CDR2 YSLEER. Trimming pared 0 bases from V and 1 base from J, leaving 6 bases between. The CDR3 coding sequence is TGCGCCAGCAGCCAAGAAGCGGAGAACACTGAAGCTTTCTTT. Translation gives CASSQEAENTEAFF.

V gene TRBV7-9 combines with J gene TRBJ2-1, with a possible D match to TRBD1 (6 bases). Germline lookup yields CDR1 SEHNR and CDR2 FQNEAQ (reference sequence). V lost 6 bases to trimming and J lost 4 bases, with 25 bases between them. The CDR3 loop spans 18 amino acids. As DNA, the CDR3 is TGTGCCAGCAGAAGAGGACAGCCGGTCAGGGAAACTTACAATGAGCAGTTCTTC. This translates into CASRRGQPVRETYNEQFF.

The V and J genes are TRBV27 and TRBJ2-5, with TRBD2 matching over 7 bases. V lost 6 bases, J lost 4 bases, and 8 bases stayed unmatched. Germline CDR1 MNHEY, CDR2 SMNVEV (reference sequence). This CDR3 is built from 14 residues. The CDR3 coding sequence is TGTGCCAGCAGGCGGCCGGGGGGTTCAGAGACCCAGTACTTC. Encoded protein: CASRRPGGSETQYF.

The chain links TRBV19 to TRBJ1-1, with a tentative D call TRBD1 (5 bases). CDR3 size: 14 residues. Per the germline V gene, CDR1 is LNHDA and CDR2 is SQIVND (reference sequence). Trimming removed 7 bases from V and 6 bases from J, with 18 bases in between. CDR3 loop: CASTPGRVDAEAFF. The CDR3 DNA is TGTGCCAGTACCCCGGGCAGGGTTGACGCTGAAGCTTTCTTT.

In DNA, the CDR3 is TGTGCCAGCAGCCAGGACAGGGGCCCAGATACGCAGTATTTT. Translated, it gives CASSQDRGPDTQYF. The chain links TRBV6-1 to TRBJ2-3, with 9 bases matching TRBD1. Germline V lookup: CDR1 MNHNS, CDR2 SASEGT. The trim removed 6 bases at V and 4 bases at J, leaving 5 bases unmatched. The CDR3 spans 14 residues.

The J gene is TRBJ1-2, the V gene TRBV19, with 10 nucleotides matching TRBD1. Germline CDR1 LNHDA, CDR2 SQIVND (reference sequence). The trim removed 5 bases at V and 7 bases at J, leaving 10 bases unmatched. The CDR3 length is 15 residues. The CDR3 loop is CASSAAGGQGFGYTF. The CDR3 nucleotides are TGTGCCAGTAGTGCTGCGGGGGGACAGGGGTTTGGCTACACCTTC.

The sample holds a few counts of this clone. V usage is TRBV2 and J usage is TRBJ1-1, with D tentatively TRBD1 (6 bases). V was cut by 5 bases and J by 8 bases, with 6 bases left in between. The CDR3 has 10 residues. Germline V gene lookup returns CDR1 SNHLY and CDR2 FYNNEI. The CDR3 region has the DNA TGTGCCAGCAGTCAGGGGGAAGCTTTCTTT. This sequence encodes CASSQGEAFF.